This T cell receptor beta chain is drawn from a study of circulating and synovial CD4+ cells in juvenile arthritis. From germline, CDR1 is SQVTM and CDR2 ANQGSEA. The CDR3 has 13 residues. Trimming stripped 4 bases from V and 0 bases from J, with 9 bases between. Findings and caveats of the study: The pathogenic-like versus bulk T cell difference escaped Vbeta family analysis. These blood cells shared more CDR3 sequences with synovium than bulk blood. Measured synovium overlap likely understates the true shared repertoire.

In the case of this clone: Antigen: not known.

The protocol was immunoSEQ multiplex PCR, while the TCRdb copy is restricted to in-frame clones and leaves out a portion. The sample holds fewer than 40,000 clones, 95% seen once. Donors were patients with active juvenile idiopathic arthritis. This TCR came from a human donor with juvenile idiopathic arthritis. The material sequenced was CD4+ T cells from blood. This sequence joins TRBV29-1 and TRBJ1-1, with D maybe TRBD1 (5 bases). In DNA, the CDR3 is TGCAGCGTTGCGGGACTCCTGAACACTGAAGCTTTCTTT. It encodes CSVAGLLNTEAFF.